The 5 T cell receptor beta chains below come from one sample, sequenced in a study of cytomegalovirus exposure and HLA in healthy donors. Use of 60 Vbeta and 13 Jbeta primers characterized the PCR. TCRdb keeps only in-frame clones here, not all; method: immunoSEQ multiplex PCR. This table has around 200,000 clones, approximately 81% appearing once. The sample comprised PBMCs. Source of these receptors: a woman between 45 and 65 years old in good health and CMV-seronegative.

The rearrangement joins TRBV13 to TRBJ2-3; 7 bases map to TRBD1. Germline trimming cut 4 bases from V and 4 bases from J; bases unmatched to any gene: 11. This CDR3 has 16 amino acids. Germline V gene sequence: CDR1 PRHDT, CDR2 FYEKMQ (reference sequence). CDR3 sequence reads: CASSSNRGSVADTQYF. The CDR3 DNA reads TGTGCCAGCAGCTCCAACAGGGGAAGTGTGGCAGATACGCAGTATTTT. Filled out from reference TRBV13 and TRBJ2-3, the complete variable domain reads AAGVIQSPRHLIKEKRETATLKCYPIPRHDTVYWYQQGPGQDPQFLISFYEKMQSDKGSIPDRFSAQQFSDYHSELNMSSLELGDSALYFCASSSNRGSVADTQYFGPGTRLTVL.

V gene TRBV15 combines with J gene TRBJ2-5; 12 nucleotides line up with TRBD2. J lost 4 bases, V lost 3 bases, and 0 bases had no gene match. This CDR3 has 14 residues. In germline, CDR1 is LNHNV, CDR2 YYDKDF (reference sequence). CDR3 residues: CATSRGLAGETQYF. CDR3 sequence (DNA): TGTGCCACCAGCAGGGGACTAGCGGGAGAGACCCAGTACTTC.

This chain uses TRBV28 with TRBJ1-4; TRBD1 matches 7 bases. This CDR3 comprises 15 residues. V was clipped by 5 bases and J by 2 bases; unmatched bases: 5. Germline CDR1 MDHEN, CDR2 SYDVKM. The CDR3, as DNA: TGTGCCAGCAGTCCCCAGACAGGGACTAATGAAAAACTGTTTTTT. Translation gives CASSPQTGTNEKLFF.

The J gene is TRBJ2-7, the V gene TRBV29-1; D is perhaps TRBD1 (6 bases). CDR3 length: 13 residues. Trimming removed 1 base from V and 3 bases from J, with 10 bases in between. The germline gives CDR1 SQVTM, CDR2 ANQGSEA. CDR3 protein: CSVEVQGSYEQYF. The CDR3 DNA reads TGCAGCGTTGAAGTACAGGGAAGCTACGAGCAGTACTTC.

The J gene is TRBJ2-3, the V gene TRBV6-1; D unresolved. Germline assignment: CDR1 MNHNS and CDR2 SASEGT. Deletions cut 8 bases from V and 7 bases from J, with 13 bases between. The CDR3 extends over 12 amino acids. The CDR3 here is CASGVTTNTQYF. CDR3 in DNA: TGTGCCAGCGGAGTCACAACGAATACGCAGTATTTT.